This T cell receptor beta chain was sequenced in a study of memory CD4+ T cells and cytomegalovirus serostatus (dated by TCRdb to the late 2010s). For context, the study as a whole: The 33 healthy Belgian adults in the cohort included 9 who were CMV seropositive and approximately 25 who were CMV seronegative. CD4+ memory TCRbeta repertoires of a Belgian cohort with known cytomegalovirus serostatus were sequenced in order to replicate a published TCR-based CMV serostatus classifier. Findings and caveats that apply to the study as a whole: For CMV serostatus prediction, a median bootstrapped AUC of approximately 0.95 was reached with the original framework, and a median bootstrapped AUC of about 0.89 was reached with a US-trained random forest. Of 164 previously reported CMV-associated TCRbeta sequences, about 62 appeared in the CD4+ memory repertoires, each in one to five individuals. The results were interpreted as suggesting that the CMV-associated TCR signature is largely present in the CD4+ memory repertoire. The original-framework classifier achieved a median bootstrapped AUC of approximately 0.94 with a 95% CI of 0.76-1.00 on the Belgian cohort. Only CD4+CD45RO+ memory cells were sequenced, in contrast to the original study, which included naive and memory CD4+ and CD8+ populations.

A FACSAria II was used to sort memory CD4+ T cells, defined as single viable CD3+CD4+CD8-CD45RO+ cells. CMV serostatus was determined using a Roche Elecsys assay that detects serum IgG against CMV pp150, pp28, p38 and p52. After the samples were thawed, total CD4+ T cells were enriched through positive selection using CD4 magnetic microbeads. The samples came from a different study that was designed specifically to examine the CD4+ T cell memory repertoire. Peripheral blood mononuclear cells were isolated and cryopreserved according to standard operating procedures, and serum was stored at -80 degrees C. The staining used CD3-PerCP (BW264/56), CD4-APC (RPA-T4), CD45RO-PE (UCHT1) and CD8-Pacific Orange (3B5) antibodies, and Sytox blue was used to exclude non-viable cells. Genomic DNA was extracted from sorted cells with the Quick-DNA Microprep Kit. Amplification of TCRbeta DNA was done with the immunoSEQ hsTCRbeta kit, following the protocol from the manufacturer. TCRbeta libraries were sequenced on an Illumina MiSeq instrument. Per the authors' processing: Following removal of out-of-frame sequences, some 2,200,000 distinct TCRbeta sequences were retained, with an average of roughly 70,000 per individual. Each individual was scored using the number of 164 previously reported CMV-associated TCRbeta sequences that the individual carried and the total number of productive distinct TCRbeta sequences. A beta-binomial model was reimplemented in Python, and random forests from scikit-learn, run with default parameters, were trained on data from the US cohort. Classifier performance on the Belgian cohort was summarized as median AUC with percentile confidence intervals over 10,000 bootstrap iterations. Entries here come from immuneACCESS through TCRdb and include only in-frame sequences with V and J called. Some clones fail to appear in such tables; in the studies checked, an unresolved V gene covers under half of the shortfall, and the cause of the remainder is unknown. D and trimming were read from the DNA, whereas the V and J calls and clone size are those reported in that table. The sample records 40,000 to 45,000 clones, 76% of which are singletons. The top ten hold roughly 2% of the sample.

With regard to this clone: Its antigen is not yet known. No much larger clonotype is one base removed from it; base qualities were not supplied.

V is clipped by 4 bases and J by 0 bases, and the sequence between their germline boundaries is 7 bases long. CDR1 SGHRS and CDR2 YFSETQ were looked up in the germline V gene. The CDR3 spans 14 residues, from the cysteine through the phenylalanine. CDR3 DNA is the only sequence kept; it has 42 bases, read in frame from the first base. This sequence uses TRBV5-1 and TRBJ1-4, with the D gene not confidently named. Sequencing was done on a sample of memory CD4+ T cells from blood. The sequence derives from an adult in good health and CMV-seronegative. The nucleotide sequence is given as TGCGCCAGCAGCGCCGGCGCAACTAATGAAAAACTGTTTTTT. It specifies CASSAGATNEKLFF.